The 22 T cell receptor beta chains presented below share a single source sample, sequenced in a study of Ad26.COV2.S vaccination and SARS-CoV-2 variants. The repertoire was sequenced with immunoSEQ multiplex PCR; TCRdb's copy has only in-frame clones and lacks some. The table includes 300,000 to 400,000 clones, under 90% detected once. The treatment is: 15 to 20 received Ad26.COV2.S at low or high dose, single or two shots; 5 received placebo; per-sample allocation not given. Samples came from day 63 after the first vaccine or placebo injection. This material consisted of peripheral blood, taken in a trial of Ad26.COV2.S vaccine versus placebo. The receptors here all came from a person between 18 and 60 years old who received the Ad26.COV2.S COVID-19 vaccine or a placebo.

The rearrangement joins TRBV5-1 to TRBJ1-1; 7 bases are a match to TRBD1. Per the germline V gene, CDR1 is SGHRS and CDR2 is YFSETQ. Germline trimming cut 4 bases from V and 2 bases from J; bases unmatched to any gene: 8. The length of the CDR3 is 15 residues. CDR3 protein: CASSPGTVSNTEAFF. In nucleotides, the CDR3 is TGCGCCAGCAGCCCCGGGACAGTTTCCAACACTGAAGCTTTCTTT. Full variable domain (outside the CDR3, taken from reference TRBV5-1 and TRBJ1-1): KAGVTQTPRYLIKTRGQQVTLSCSPISGHRSVSWYQQTPGQGLQFLFEYFSETQRNKGNFPGRFSGRQFSNSRSEMNVSTLELGDSALYLCASSPGTVSNTEAFFGQGTRLTVV.

The CDR3 nucleotides are TGTGCCAGCAGCTTAGGGACTATTCAGTTCTTC. It specifies CASSLGTIQFF. The genes are TRBV11-2 and TRBJ2-1, with TRBD2 as a possible D gene (6 bases). The CDR3 loop spans 11 amino acids. Deletions cut 1 base from V and 13 bases from J, with 8 bases between. The germline V gene encodes CDR1 SGHAT and CDR2 FQNNGV.

The genes are TRBV11-2 and TRBJ2-1; TRBD2 matches 10 bases. Germline V CDR1 and CDR2: SGHAT, FQNNGV. V was clipped by 5 bases and J by 3 bases; unmatched bases: 10. CDR3 length: 17 amino acids. As DNA, the CDR3 is TGTGCCAGCAGCCCTGGAAATCTAGCGGGGGACTACAATGAGCAGTTCTTC. It codes for CASSPGNLAGDYNEQFF.

The genes are TRBV3-1 (or the pseudogene TRBV3-2) and TRBJ2-3; tentatively, D is TRBD2 (6 bases). Per germline, CDR1 LGHDT and CDR2 YNNKEL (reference sequence). The CDR3 runs to 14 residues. The V end lost 4 bases, the J end lost 6 bases, and 14 bases lay between the germline ends. CDR3 loop: CASSRRGTADTQYF. The DNA of the CDR3 is TGTGCCAGCAGCCGACGCGGGACGGCCGATACGCAGTATTTT.

The V and J genes are TRBV5-6 and TRBJ1-4, with a possible D match to TRBD1 (6 bases). CDR1 is SGHDT, CDR2 YYEEEE, per germline. The CDR3 length is 15 residues. V was cut by 6 bases and J by 8 bases, with 20 bases left in between. CDR3 protein: CASTGLQGVEEKLFF. Written as DNA, the CDR3 is TGTGCCAGCACCGGTTTACAGGGAGTTGAGGAAAAACTGTTTTTT.

V and J are TRBV30 and TRBJ1-4; D is ambiguous. This CDR3 is built from 13 residues. Per the germline V gene, CDR1 is GTSNPN and CDR2 is SVGIG (reference sequence). The V end lost 0 bases, the J end lost 10 bases, and 12 bases lay between the germline ends. The DNA of the CDR3 is TGTGCCTGGAGTGTCGGTGACTTGGCAAAACTGTTTTTT. Translating it yields CAWSVGDLAKLFF.

V usage is TRBV23-1 and J usage is TRBJ1-4; D unclear. TRBV23-1 has ORF status, its function being uncertain. This CDR3 is 14 amino acids long. V dropped 6 bases and J dropped 0 bases, with 8 bases sitting between them. The CDR3 bases are TGCGCCAGCAGAGATGATCCAACTAATGAAAAACTGTTTTTT. It is translated as CASRDDPTNEKLFF.

V usage is TRBV6-6 and J usage is TRBJ1-5, with D possibly being TRBD1 (6 bases). Germline V gene sequence: CDR1 MNHNY, CDR2 SVGAGI (reference sequence). The ends were cut back, 11 bases at V and 3 bases at J, with 14 bases in the middle. This CDR3 contains 13 residues. In nucleotides, the CDR3 is TGTGCCGGTACCCCAGGGGACAATCAGCCCCAGCATTTT. Translated: CAGTPGDNQPQHF.

The chain carries TRBV19 and TRBJ1-6; 8 bases are shared with TRBD1. Germline-derived CDR1 and CDR2 are LNHDA and SQIVND (reference sequence). J lost 8 bases, V lost 3 bases, and 12 bases had no gene match. The CDR3 length is 17 residues. This CDR3 is CASSMLPGQGVDSPLHF. CDR3 nucleotides: TGTGCCAGTAGTATGCTCCCCGGACAGGGAGTTGATTCACCCCTCCACTTT.

The rearrangement links TRBV19 to TRBJ2-7; TRBD1 agrees at 7 bases. Germline lookup yields CDR1 LNHDA and CDR2 SQIVND (reference sequence). Trimming at V came to 4 bases and at J to 3 bases, leaving 12 bases not matched to a gene. The CDR3 has 16 amino acids. The DNA of the CDR3 is TGTGCCAGTAGTACTAACTCCAGACAGGGAGACTACGAGCAGTACTTC. This gives the protein CASSTNSRQGDYEQYF.

As regards this clone: This same CDR3 is encoded by further DNA sequences in the sample. The V and J genes are TRBV9 and TRBJ1-4; TRBD1 is a possible D gene (6 bases). The CDR3 length is 15 residues. Germline V gene data show CDR1 as SGDLS and CDR2 as YYNGEE. V was pared by 3 bases and J by 3 bases, with 12 bases between. Here the CDR3 reads CASSATRGSNEKLFF. In DNA form, the CDR3 reads TGTGCCAGCAGCGCAACCAGGGGTTCTAATGAAAAACTGTTTTTT.

This clone occurred once. The J gene is TRBJ2-5, the V gene TRBV19, with a possible D match to TRBD2 (6 bases). V lost 1 base, J lost 7 bases, and 10 bases lay in between. The germline CDR1 and CDR2 sequences are LNHDA and SQIVND (reference sequence). The CDR3 has 13 residues. CDR3 residues: CASSIGLGGTQYF. For the CDR3, the DNA is TGTGCCAGTAGTATAGGGCTCGGGGGGACCCAGTACTTC.

This clone has only one observation. This chain links TRBV19 with TRBJ2-3; D might be TRBD2 (6 bases). The germline gives CDR1 LNHDA, CDR2 SQIVND (reference sequence). Trimming stripped 6 bases from V and 1 base from J, with 23 bases between. This CDR3 has 18 amino acids. CDR3 in amino acids: CASSLIRGGPPGTDTQYF. The CDR3 DNA reads TGTGCCAGTAGCCTTATTCGGGGAGGACCCCCCGGCACAGATACGCAGTATTTT.

In DNA form, the CDR3 reads TGCGCCAGCAGCCAATTTCAGGGGGCTGTCGAAGCTTTCTTT. This gives the protein CASSQFQGAVEAFF. The J gene is TRBJ1-1, the V gene TRBV4-3, with 8 bases that match TRBD1. The CDR3 extends over 14 amino acids. J lost 8 bases, V lost 2 bases, and 7 bases had no gene match. Germline V gene data show CDR1 as LGHNA and CDR2 as YSLEER.

A few counts support this clone. The chain joins TRBV7-9 to TRBJ1-2; D is unclear. The germline V gene has CDR1 SEHNR and CDR2 FQNEAQ (reference sequence). V was shortened by 3 bases and J by 2 bases, with 13 bases between the two germline ends. The length of the CDR3 is 15 residues. The CDR3, as DNA: TGTGCCAGCAGCTTCCCGGACCCGTACAACTATGGCTACACCTTC. Translated, it gives CASSFPDPYNYGYTF.

This chain uses TRBV7-9 with TRBJ2-5; the match to TRBD1 covers 8 bases. This CDR3 is built from 16 residues. V trimming: 3 bases; J trimming: 3 bases; junction bases outside the gene matches: 9. Germline assignment: CDR1 SEHNR and CDR2 FQNEAQ (reference sequence). The CDR3 region is CASSFTRGQIKETQYF. CDR3 sequence (DNA): TGTGCCAGCAGCTTCACCAGGGGGCAAATCAAAGAGACCCAGTACTTC.

The chain has TRBV27 and TRBJ2-7, with D perhaps matching TRBD2 (7 bases). Germline V gene sequence: CDR1 MNHEY, CDR2 SMNVEV (reference sequence). V lost 2 bases and J lost 0, with 11 bases in between. This CDR3 region has 15 residues. The CDR3 reads CASSLGGGSSYEQYV. The CDR3, as DNA: TGTGCCAGCAGTTTAGGGGGCGGGAGCTCCTACGAGCAGTACGTC.

The V call is TRBV10-1, the J call TRBJ1-4; no reliable D call. Germline V gene lookup returns CDR1 WNHNN and CDR2 SYGVQD (reference sequence). This CDR3 spans 13 amino acids. The ends were cut back, 4 bases at V and 5 bases at J, with 8 bases in the middle. The CDR3 nucleotides read TGCGCCAGCAGTGTAGGGCAGAATGAAAAACTGTTTTTT. Amino acid sequence: CASSVGQNEKLFF.

This clone has a single count. The CDR3 sequence is CAWSPGVNQPQHF. In DNA form, the CDR3 reads TGTGCCTGGAGTCCAGGGGTCAATCAGCCCCAGCATTTT. This rearrangement joins TRBV30 to TRBJ1-5; weak D call: TRBD1 (6 bases). Germline CDR1 GTSNPN, CDR2 SVGIG (reference sequence). V lost 2 bases and J lost 3, with 8 bases in between. This CDR3 contains 13 residues.

The chain is built from TRBV10-3 and TRBJ1-1, with D maybe TRBD1 (6 bases). The V end lost 11 bases, the J end lost 4 bases, and 23 bases lay between the germline ends. From germline, CDR1 is ENHRY and CDR2 SYGVKD. This CDR3 is 15 amino acids long. CDR3 region: CASSLGGEVGTEAFF. CDR3 DNA: TGTGCCTCCTCTTTGGGGGGCGAGGTGGGCACTGAAGCTTTCTTT.

The V call is TRBV4-3, the J call TRBJ2-2, with 13 bases that match TRBD2. The CDR3 contains 19 residues. From germline, CDR1 is LGHNA and CDR2 YSLEER. The V segment lost 1 base and the J segment 6 bases; nucleotides outside the gene matches: 11. DNA of the CDR3: TGCGCCAGCAGCCAAGGACTAGCGGGGGGCCTTCGGTATCCCGGGGAGCTGTTTTTT. Protein sequence: CASSQGLAGGLRYPGELFF.

J is TRBJ2-3 and V is TRBV18, with a weak D call TRBD1 (6 bases). Trimming pared 7 bases from V and 3 bases from J, leaving 14 bases between. This CDR3 region has 14 residues. CDR1 and CDR2 from the germline V gene are KGHSH and LQKENI. This CDR3 reads CASFYWTETDTQYF. CDR3 bases: TGTGCCAGCTTTTATTGGACAGAAACAGATACGCAGTATTTT.